This passage covers 19 T cell receptor beta chains from one sample sequenced in a study of follicular helper T cells after annual influenza vaccination. The data were produced by immunoSEQ multiplex PCR, yet TCRdb's version contains in-frame clones alone and is incomplete. The sample shows 13,000 or so clones, 80% of them seen only once. Time point: 2015-2016 season, pre-vaccination. The sequencing used CXCR5+ CD38- circulating T follicular helper cells from blood, collected on the day of influenza vaccination. Subset specified: circulating Tfh, non-naive CD4+CXCR5+PD-1+ (ICOS+CD38+ or ICOS-CD38-). Receptors were obtained from an adult who received the influenza vaccine.

This clone has more than one count but fewer than ten. This rearrangement joins TRBV5-4 to TRBJ2-7; 9 nucleotides agree with TRBD1. Germline assignment: CDR1 SGHNT and CDR2 YYREEE (reference sequence). Unmatched junction bases numbered 1, after V lost 0 bases and J lost 0 bases. The CDR3 contains 15 residues. The CDR3 DNA is TGTGCCAGCAGCTTGGGGGGACAGGGCTCCTACGAGCAGTACTTC. This translates into CASSLGGQGSYEQYF.

The chain links TRBV19 to TRBJ1-2, with D possibly matching TRBD1 (6 bases). The CDR3 extends over 15 amino acids. V lost 1 base and J 1 base, leaving 10 bases between the germline ends. Germline V gene sequence: CDR1 LNHDA, CDR2 SQIVND (reference sequence). The CDR3 DNA sequence: TGTGCCAGTAGTATAGCGACAGGAAGTAACTATGGCTACACCTTC. This translates into CASSIATGSNYGYTF.

This clone has more than one count but fewer than ten. This sequence joins TRBV2 and TRBJ1-2; tentatively, D is TRBD1 (6 bases). The CDR3 is 12 amino acids. Trimming removed 5 bases at V and 3 bases at J, with 7 bases between. CDR1 and CDR2 (germline): SNHLY, FYNNEI. Here the CDR3 reads CASSRQDYGYTF. CDR3 DNA: TGTGCCAGCAGTCGACAGGACTATGGCTACACCTTC.

The genes are TRBV27 and TRBJ2-1; 10 bases map to TRBD2. The V segment lost 3 bases and the J segment 1 base; nucleotides outside the gene matches: 12. The CDR3 contains 19 residues. In germline, CDR1 is MNHEY, CDR2 SMNVEV (reference sequence). The CDR3 protein is CASSLRSLAGGLSYNEQFF. As DNA, the CDR3 is TGTGCCAGCAGTTTGAGGTCATTAGCGGGGGGACTATCCTACAATGAGCAGTTCTTC.

CDR3 amino acids: CASSLASAHRAFF. As DNA, the CDR3 is TGTGCCAGCAGCTTAGCGAGCGCCCACCGAGCTTTCTTT. The rearrangement links TRBV7-9 to TRBJ1-1; no definite D call. The germline V and J ends were trimmed by 0 bases and 10 bases, with 12 bases remaining between them. The CDR3 runs 13 residues. The V gene's germline CDR1 is SEHNR and CDR2 FQNEAQ (reference sequence).

This chain joins TRBV30 and TRBJ2-3, with D tentatively TRBD2 (5 bases). Germline V gene lookup returns CDR1 GTSNPN and CDR2 SVGIG (reference sequence). Trimming left V 5 bases short and J 1 base short, with 10 bases between. The CDR3 covers 13 residues. CDR3 DNA sequence: TGTGCCTGGGAAGACTATCGCACAGATACGCAGTATTTT. Translated, it gives CAWEDYRTDTQYF.

J is TRBJ1-1 and V is TRBV7-2; tentatively, D is TRBD1 (5 bases). The CDR3 has 14 residues. CDR1 is SGHTA, CDR2 FQGNSA, per germline. V gave up 4 bases and J gave up 1 base, with 10 bases separating them. CDR3: CASSWGDGNTEAFF. The CDR3 DNA reads as TGTGCCAGCAGCTGGGGGGACGGGAACACTGAAGCTTTCTTT. Together with reference TRBV7-2 and TRBJ1-1, the CDR3 gives the full variable domain: GAGVSQSPSNKVTEKGKDVELRCDPISGHTALYWYRQSLGQGLEFLIYFQGNSAPDKSGLPSDRFSAERTGGSVSTLTIQRTQQEDSAVYLCASSWGDGNTEAFFGQGTRLTVV.

This clone occurred a few times. The chain has TRBV19 and TRBJ2-7, with D maybe TRBD1 (6 bases). V lost 5 bases to trimming and J lost 6 bases, with 14 bases between them. The CDR3 has 13 residues. CDR1 is LNHDA, CDR2 SQIVND, per germline (reference sequence). In nucleotides, the CDR3 is TGTGCCAGTAGTGTACAGGGATCGCGCGAGCAGTACTTC. This codes for CASSVQGSREQYF.

This chain links TRBV6-6 with TRBJ1-1; 7 bases are shared with TRBD1. The CDR3 sequence is 13 residues long. Trimming at V came to 9 bases and at J to 1 base, leaving 5 bases not matched to a gene. Per germline, CDR1 MNHNY and CDR2 SVGAGI (reference sequence). Here the CDR3 reads CARQGRANTEAFF. The CDR3, as DNA: TGTGCCAGACAGGGGCGGGCGAACACTGAAGCTTTCTTT.

J is TRBJ1-1 and V is TRBV29-1; TRBD1 might be the D (6 bases). CDR3 length: 13 amino acids. The V gene lost 2 bases and the J gene lost 2 bases, with 9 bases spanning the gap. CDR1 and CDR2 from the germline V gene are SQVTM and ANQGSEA. As DNA, the CDR3 is TGCAGCGTTGAAAAGGGACACAACACTGAAGCTTTCTTT. Translation gives CSVEKGHNTEAFF.

The chain combines TRBV5-1 with TRBJ2-7; D may be TRBD1 (6 bases). Trimming stripped 5 bases from V and 1 base from J, with 10 bases between. The CDR3 consists of 13 residues. Germline lookup yields CDR1 SGHRS and CDR2 YFSETQ. Written as DNA, the CDR3 is TGCGCCAGCAGTCCAGGGGCTTCCTACGAGCAGTACTTC. This sequence encodes CASSPGASYEQYF. The whole variable domain, filled in from reference TRBV5-1 and TRBJ2-7, reads KAGVTQTPRYLIKTRGQQVTLSCSPISGHRSVSWYQQTPGQGLQFLFEYFSETQRNKGNFPGRFSGRQFSNSRSEMNVSTLELGDSALYLCASSPGASYEQYFGPGTRLTVT.

The rearrangement links TRBV6-4 to TRBJ1-6; D may be TRBD1 (5 bases). The CDR3 spans 15 residues. Per the germline V gene, CDR1 is MRHNA and CDR2 is SNTAGT. The V end lost 8 bases, the J end lost 5 bases, and 16 bases lay between the germline ends. The CDR3 DNA follows: TGTGCCAGCTTAGGGCAGGGCGGGCATAATTCACCCCTCCACTTT. The encoded protein is CASLGQGGHNSPLHF.

The V and J genes are TRBV21-1 and TRBJ2-7; the DNA was not used to check the table's D call, TRBD2. TRBV21-1 is a known pseudogene. The CDR3 has 16 amino acids. CDR3 loop: CASSRRWGRSGYEQYF. The CDR3 DNA reads TGTGCCAGCAGCCGAAGGTGGGGAAGAAGCGGCTACGAGCAGTACTTC.

V and J are TRBV5-8 and TRBJ2-4; D not resolved. This CDR3 has 11 amino acids. CDR1 SGHTS and CDR2 YDEGEE come from the germline V gene. Trimming removed 4 bases at V and 4 bases at J, with 3 bases between. The CDR3 is CASSLKNIQYF. CDR3 in DNA: TGTGCCAGCAGCCTTAAAAACATTCAGTACTTC.

The rearrangement joins TRBV25-1 to TRBJ2-1; D gene ambiguous. The V and J ends lost 7 bases and 3 bases respectively, with 7 bases between them. The CDR3 is 12 residues long. Germline-derived CDR1 and CDR2 are MGHDK and SYGVNS. Written as DNA, the CDR3 is TGTGCCAGCAAGGGCGGCTACAATGAGCAGTTCTTC. Protein product: CASKGGYNEQFF.

This chain uses TRBV28 with TRBJ2-1; 12 positions match TRBD2. This CDR3 has 17 amino acids. V gave up 8 bases and J gave up 3 bases; unmatched junction bases: 11. In germline, CDR1 is MDHEN, CDR2 SYDVKM. CDR3 DNA: TGTGCCAGCCCCCCTAGCGGGGGGGCCGCGGTCTACAATGAGCAGTTCTTC. It is translated as CASPPSGGAAVYNEQFF.

The CDR3 loop reads CASSQNNEQFF. The CDR3 DNA reads TGTGCCAGTAGTCAGAACAATGAGCAGTTCTTC. V usage is TRBV19 and J usage is TRBJ2-1, with D hard to call. The germline V gene has CDR1 LNHDA and CDR2 SQIVND (reference sequence). The CDR3 totals 11 residues. V was shortened by 5 bases and J by 5 bases, with 4 bases between the two germline ends. Complete variable domain (other parts from reference TRBV19 and TRBJ2-1): DGGITQSPKYLFRKEGQNVTLSCEQNLNHDAMYWYRQDPGQGLRLIYYSQIVNDFQKGDIAEGYSVSREKKESFPLTVTSAQKNPTAFYLCASSQNNEQFFGPGTRLTVL.

The chain uses TRBV7-9 and TRBJ1-3, with D possibly being TRBD1 (5 bases). Germline lookup yields CDR1 SEHNR and CDR2 FQNEAQ (reference sequence). Trimming took off 5 bases at V and 0 bases at J, with 8 bases between the two ends. The CDR3 totals 14 residues. The CDR3 DNA follows: TGTGCCAGCAGCCCAGGGTCCTCTGGAAACACCATATATTTT. It translates to CASSPGSSGNTIYF.

This clone was counted a few times. V is TRBV28 and J is TRBJ2-7; possible D gene TRBD1, 6 bases. From germline, CDR1 is MDHEN and CDR2 SYDVKM. This CDR3 is 13 amino acids long. The ends were cut back, 6 bases at V and 2 bases at J, with 11 bases in the middle. Here the CDR3 DNA reads TGTGCCAGCAGCCTGAGACAGGCCTACGAGCAGTACTTC. As protein: CASSLRQAYEQYF.